Given below is one T cell receptor beta chain in context. The antigen remains undetermined. This specimen comes from a study of T cell repertoires in cytomegalovirus infection. Study information: HLA-B-restricted CMV epitopes that are well studied were used alongside recently identified HLA-C-restricted ones. CMV infection together with matching HLA type was indicated by public TCR beta signatures. Overall study findings and caveats: Ex vivo, HLA-C-restricted CMV-specific TCR beta clonotypes prevailed over the rest of the response. The study identified carriers of CMV plus the relevant HLA from cumulative public TCR beta family frequency.

TCRdb processed the reads anew with MiXCR; each CDR3 protein has one entry. The sample lists 750,000 to 950,000 distinct CDR3 sequences; 25% to 35% were seen once. V shed 9 bases and J shed 0 bases, with 15 bases lying between them. Germline lookup yields CDR1 MNHEY and CDR2 SMNVEV (reference sequence). The CDR3 runs 15 residues. The clonotype comes from a human donor in good health (CMV status not recorded). Some clones in this sample may be carry-over from other donors' samples. The material sequenced was cultured CD8+ T cells from PBMCs, taken from culture after CMV antigen stimulation. This chain uses TRBV27 with TRBJ2-1; a possible D gene is TRBD2 (5 bases). The CDR3 loop reads CASSTGGSSYNEQFF. Written as DNA, the CDR3 is TGTGCCAGTAGTACGGGTGGGAGCTCCTACAATGAGCAGTTCTTC.